This T cell receptor beta chain appears in the sequencing data of a study of blood T cells in healthy people across ages. A second about 7 to 11 cycle PCR used barcoded and J-beta primers. Each CDR3 protein is one row after TCRdb ran MiXCR on the 5' RACE reads. Of around 500,000 distinct CDR3 sequences in the sample, around 27% were seen once. Per individual sample, total RNA of at least 6 micrograms was extracted. Germline-derived CDR1 and CDR2 are MNHEY and SVGEGT. CDR3 length: 15 residues. V lost 7 bases and J 1 base, leaving 14 bases between the germline ends. This clonotype occurred many times. The same data also contributed to another study, on T cells of mothers and their children. From that study: Persisting microchimeric T cell clones went undetected.

The TCR was taken from a boy younger than 10 in good health. The chain uses TRBV6-2 or TRBV6-3 and TRBJ1-5; D is perhaps TRBD1 (6 bases). Sequences were obtained from blood. The CDR3 sequence is CASKFGTGSNQPQHF. The CDR3 DNA sequence: TGTGCCAGCAAGTTCGGAACAGGGAGCAATCAGCCCCAGCATTTT.